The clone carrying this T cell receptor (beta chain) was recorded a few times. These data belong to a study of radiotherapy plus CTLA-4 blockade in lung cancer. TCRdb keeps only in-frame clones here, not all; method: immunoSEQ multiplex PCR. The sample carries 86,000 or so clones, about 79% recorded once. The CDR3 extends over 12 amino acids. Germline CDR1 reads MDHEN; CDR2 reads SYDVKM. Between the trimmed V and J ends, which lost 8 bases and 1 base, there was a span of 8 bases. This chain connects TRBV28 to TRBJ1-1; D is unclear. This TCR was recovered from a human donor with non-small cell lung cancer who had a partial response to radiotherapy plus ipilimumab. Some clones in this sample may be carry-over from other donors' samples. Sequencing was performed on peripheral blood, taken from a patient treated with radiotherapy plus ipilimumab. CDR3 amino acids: CASLRENTEAFF. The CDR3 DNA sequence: TGTGCCAGCCTCCGAGAGAACACTGAAGCTTTCTTT.